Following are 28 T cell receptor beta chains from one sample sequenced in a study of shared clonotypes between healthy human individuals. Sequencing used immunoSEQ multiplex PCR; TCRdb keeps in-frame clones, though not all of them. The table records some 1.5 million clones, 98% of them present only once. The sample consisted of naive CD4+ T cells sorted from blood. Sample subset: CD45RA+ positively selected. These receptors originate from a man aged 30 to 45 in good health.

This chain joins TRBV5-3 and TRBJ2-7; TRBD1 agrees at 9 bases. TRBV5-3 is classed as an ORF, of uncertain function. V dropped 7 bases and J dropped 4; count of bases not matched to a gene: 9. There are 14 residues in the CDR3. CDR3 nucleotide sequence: TGTGCCAGAGAACCTCCGGGACAGGGATACGAGCAGTACTTC. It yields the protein CAREPPGQGYEQYF.

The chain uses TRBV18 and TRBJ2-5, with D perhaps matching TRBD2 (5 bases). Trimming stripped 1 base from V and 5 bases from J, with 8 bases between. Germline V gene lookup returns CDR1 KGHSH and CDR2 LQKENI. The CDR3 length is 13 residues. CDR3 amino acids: CASSPQGDETQYF. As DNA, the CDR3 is TGTGCCAGCTCACCACAGGGAGATGAGACCCAGTACTTC.

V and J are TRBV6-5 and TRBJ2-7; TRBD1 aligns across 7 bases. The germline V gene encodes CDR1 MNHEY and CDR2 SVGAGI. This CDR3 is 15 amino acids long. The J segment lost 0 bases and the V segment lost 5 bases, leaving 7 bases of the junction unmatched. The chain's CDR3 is CASSRGQATSYEQYF. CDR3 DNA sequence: TGTGCCAGCAGTCGTGGACAGGCCACCTCCTACGAGCAGTACTTC.

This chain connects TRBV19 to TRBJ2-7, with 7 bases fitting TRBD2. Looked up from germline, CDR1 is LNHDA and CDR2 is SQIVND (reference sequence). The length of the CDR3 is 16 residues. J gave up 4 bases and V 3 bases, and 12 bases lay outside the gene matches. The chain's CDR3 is CASSMRTQREGYEQYF. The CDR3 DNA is TGTGCCAGTAGTATGCGGACGCAGCGGGAAGGGTACGAGCAGTACTTC. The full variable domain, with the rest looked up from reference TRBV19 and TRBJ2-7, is DGGITQSPKYLFRKEGQNVTLSCEQNLNHDAMYWYRQDPGQGLRLIYYSQIVNDFQKGDIAEGYSVSREKKESFPLTVTSAQKNPTAFYLCASSMRTQREGYEQYFGPGTRLTVT.

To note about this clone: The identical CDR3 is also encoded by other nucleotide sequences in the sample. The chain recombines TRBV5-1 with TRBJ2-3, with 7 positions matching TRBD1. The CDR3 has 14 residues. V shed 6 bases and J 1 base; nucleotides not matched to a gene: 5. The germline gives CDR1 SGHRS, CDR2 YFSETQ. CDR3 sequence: CASTRQGRTDTQYF. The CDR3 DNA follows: TGCGCCAGCACCCGACAGGGACGCACAGATACGCAGTATTTT.

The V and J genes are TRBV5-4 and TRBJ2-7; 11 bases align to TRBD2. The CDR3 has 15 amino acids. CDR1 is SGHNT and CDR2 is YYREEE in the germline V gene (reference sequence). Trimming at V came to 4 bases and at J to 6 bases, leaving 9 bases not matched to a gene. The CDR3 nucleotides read TGTGCCAGCAGCGGTAGCGGGAGGGCCGATAGCGAGCAGTACTTC. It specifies CASSGSGRADSEQYF.

In DNA form, the CDR3 reads TGTGCCAGCAGTACCGACAGGGGAAATGAGCAGTTCTTC. Residues: CASSTDRGNEQFF. V usage is TRBV6-1 and J usage is TRBJ2-1, with 8 bases matching TRBD1. This CDR3 comprises 13 residues. After removal of 5 bases from V and 7 bases from J, the junction contained 4 bases not matched to a gene. The germline gives CDR1 MNHNS, CDR2 SASEGT.

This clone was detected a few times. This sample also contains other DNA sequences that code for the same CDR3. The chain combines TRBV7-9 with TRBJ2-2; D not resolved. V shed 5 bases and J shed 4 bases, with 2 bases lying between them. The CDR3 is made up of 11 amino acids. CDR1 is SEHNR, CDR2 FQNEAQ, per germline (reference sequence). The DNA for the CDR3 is TGTGCCAGCAGCCCCACCGGGGAGCTGTTTTTT. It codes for CASSPTGELFF.

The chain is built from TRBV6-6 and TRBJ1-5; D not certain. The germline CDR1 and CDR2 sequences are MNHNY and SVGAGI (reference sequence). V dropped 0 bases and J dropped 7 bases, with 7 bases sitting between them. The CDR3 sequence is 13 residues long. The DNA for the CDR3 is TGTGCCAGCAGTTACTCGATCCCGCAGCCCCAGCATTTT. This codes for CASSYSIPQPQHF.

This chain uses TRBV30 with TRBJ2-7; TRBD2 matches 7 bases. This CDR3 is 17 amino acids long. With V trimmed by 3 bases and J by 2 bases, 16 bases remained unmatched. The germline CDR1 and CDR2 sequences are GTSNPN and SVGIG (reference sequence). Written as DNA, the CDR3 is TGTGCCTGGAGCCGTGTCTTAGGAGGACTAGTTCCCTACGAGCAGTACTTC. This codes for CAWSRVLGGLVPYEQYF.

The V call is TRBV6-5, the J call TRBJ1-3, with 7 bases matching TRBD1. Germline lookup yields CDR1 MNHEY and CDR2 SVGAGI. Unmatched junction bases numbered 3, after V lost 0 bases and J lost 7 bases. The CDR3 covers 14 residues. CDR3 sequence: CASSYSRQGNTIYF. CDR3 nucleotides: TGTGCCAGCAGTTACTCGAGACAGGGTAACACCATATATTTT.

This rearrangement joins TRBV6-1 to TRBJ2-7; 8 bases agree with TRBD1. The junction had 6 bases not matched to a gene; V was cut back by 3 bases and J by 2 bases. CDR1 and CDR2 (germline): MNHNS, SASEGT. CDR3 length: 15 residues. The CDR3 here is CASSDGQGHTYEQYF. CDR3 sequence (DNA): TGTGCCAGCAGTGACGGACAGGGACATACCTACGAGCAGTACTTC.

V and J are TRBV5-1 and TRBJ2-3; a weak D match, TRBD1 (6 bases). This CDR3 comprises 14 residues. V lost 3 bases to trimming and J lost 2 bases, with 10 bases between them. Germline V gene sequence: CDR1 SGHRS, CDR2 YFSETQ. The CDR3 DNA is TGCGCCAGCAGCTATGACAGGTACACAGATACGCAGTATTTT. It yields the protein CASSYDRYTDTQYF.

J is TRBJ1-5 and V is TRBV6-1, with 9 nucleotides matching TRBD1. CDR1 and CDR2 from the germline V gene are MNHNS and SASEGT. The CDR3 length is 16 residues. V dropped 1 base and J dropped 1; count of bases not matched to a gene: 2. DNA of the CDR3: TGTGCCAGCAGTGAAGTGGACAGGGGAAGCAATCAGCCCCAGCATTTT. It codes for CASSEVDRGSNQPQHF.

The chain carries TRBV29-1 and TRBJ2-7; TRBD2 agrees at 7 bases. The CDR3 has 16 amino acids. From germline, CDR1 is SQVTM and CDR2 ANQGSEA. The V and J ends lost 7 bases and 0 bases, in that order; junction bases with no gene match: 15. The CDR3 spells CSGRASGAPSSYEQYF. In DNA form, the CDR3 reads TGCAGCGGCCGGGCTAGCGGCGCACCGAGCTCCTACGAGCAGTACTTC.

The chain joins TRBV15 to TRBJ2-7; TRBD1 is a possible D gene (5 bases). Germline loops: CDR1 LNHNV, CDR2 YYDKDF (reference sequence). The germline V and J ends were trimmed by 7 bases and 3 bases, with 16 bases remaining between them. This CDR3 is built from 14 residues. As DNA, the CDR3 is TGTGCCACCATGACCAGGGCAATCCACTACGAGCAGTACTTC. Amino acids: CATMTRAIHYEQYF.

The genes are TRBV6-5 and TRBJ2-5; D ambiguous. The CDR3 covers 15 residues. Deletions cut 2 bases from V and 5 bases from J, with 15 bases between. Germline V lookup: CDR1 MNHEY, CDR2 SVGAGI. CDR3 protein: CASSYTAGRRETQYF. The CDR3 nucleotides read TGTGCCAGCAGTTACACCGCCGGGCGACGCGAGACCCAGTACTTC.

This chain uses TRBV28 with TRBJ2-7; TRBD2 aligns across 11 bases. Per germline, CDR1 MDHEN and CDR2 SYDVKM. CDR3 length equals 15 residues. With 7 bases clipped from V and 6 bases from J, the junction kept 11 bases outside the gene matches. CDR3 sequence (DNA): TGTGCCAGCAACCCCACTAGCGGGAGACCCTCCGAGCAGTACTTC. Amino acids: CASNPTSGRPSEQYF. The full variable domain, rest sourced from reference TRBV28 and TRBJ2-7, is DVKVTQSSRYLVKRTGEKVFLECVQDMDHENMFWYRQDPGLGLRLIYFSYDVKMKEKGDIPEGYSVSREKKERFSLILESASTNQTSMYLCASNPTSGRPSEQYFGPGTRLTVT.

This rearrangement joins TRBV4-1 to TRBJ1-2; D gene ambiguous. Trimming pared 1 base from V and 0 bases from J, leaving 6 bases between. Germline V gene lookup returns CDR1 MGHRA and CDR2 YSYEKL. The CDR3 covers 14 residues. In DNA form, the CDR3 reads TGCGCCAGCAGCCAAGGCCTTACTAACTATGGCTACACCTTC. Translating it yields CASSQGLTNYGYTF.

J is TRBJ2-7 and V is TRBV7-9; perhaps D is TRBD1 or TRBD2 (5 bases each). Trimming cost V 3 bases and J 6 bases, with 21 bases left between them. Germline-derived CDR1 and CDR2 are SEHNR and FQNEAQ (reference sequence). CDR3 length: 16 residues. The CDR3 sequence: CASSFPRRDGAGEQYF. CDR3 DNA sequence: TGTGCCAGCAGCTTCCCCCGCAGGGACGGGGCGGGCGAGCAGTACTTC. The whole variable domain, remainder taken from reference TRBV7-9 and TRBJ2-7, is DTGVSQNPRHKITKRGQNVTFRCDPISEHNRLYWYRQTLGQGPEFLTYFQNEAQLEKSRLLSDRFSAERPKGSFSTLEIQRTEQGDSAMYLCASSFPRRDGAGEQYFGPGTRLTVT.

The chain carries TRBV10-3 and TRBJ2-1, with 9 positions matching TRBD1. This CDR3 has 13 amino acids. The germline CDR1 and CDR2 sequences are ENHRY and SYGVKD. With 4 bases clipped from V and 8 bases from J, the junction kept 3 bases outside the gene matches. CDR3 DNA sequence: TGTGCCATCAGTGCGGGACAGGGTCATGAGCAGTTCTTC. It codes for CAISAGQGHEQFF.

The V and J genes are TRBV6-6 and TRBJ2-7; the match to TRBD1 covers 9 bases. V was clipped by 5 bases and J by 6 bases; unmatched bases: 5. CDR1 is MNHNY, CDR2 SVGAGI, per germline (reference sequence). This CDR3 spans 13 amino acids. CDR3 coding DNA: TGTGCCAGCAGTGGAGAGGACAGGGGCGAGCAGTACTTC. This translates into CASSGEDRGEQYF.

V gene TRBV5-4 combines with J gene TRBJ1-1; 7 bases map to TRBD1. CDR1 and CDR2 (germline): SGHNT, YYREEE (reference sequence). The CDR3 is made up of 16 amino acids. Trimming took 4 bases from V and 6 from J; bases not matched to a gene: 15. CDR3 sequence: CASSRGTVGAPPEAFF. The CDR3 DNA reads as TGTGCCAGCAGCCGTGGGACAGTCGGAGCTCCCCCTGAAGCTTTCTTT. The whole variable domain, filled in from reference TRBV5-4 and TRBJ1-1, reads ETGVTQSPTHLIKTRGQQVTLRCSSQSGHNTVSWYQQALGQGPQFIFQYYREEENGRGNFPPRFSGLQFPNYSSELNVNALELDDSALYLCASSRGTVGAPPEAFFGQGTRLTVV.

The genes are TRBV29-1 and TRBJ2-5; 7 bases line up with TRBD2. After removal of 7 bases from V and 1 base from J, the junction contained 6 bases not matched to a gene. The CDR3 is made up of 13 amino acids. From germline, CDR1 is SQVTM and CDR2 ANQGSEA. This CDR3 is CSGAGLSQETQYF. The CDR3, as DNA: TGCAGCGGAGCGGGACTGTCCCAAGAGACCCAGTACTTC.

The CDR3 nucleotides are TGTGCCAGCAGCATCAGACAAGGACATACCTACGAGCAGTACTTC. It specifies CASSIRQGHTYEQYF. V is TRBV13 and J is TRBJ2-7; tentative D call: TRBD1 (5 bases). The CDR3 extends over 15 amino acids. With 5 bases removed from V and 2 bases from J, the gap between germline ends came to 16 bases. Germline V lookup: CDR1 PRHDT, CDR2 FYEKMQ (reference sequence). The full variable domain, with the rest looked up from reference TRBV13 and TRBJ2-7, is AAGVIQSPRHLIKEKRETATLKCYPIPRHDTVYWYQQGPGQDPQFLISFYEKMQSDKGSIPDRFSAQQFSDYHSELNMSSLELGDSALYFCASSIRQGHTYEQYFGPGTRLTVT.

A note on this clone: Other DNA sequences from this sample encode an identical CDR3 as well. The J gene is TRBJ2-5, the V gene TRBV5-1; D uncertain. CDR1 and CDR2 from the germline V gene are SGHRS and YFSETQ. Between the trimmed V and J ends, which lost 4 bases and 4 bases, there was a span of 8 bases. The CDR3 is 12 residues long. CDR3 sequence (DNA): TGCGCCAGCAGCCTCGCATTAGAGACCCAGTACTTC. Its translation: CASSLALETQYF.

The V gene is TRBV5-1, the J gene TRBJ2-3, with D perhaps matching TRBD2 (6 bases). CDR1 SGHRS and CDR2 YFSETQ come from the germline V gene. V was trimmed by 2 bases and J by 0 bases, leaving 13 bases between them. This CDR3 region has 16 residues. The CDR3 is CASSLPLAASTDTQYF. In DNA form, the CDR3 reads TGCGCCAGCAGCTTACCGTTAGCGGCGAGCACAGATACGCAGTATTTT.

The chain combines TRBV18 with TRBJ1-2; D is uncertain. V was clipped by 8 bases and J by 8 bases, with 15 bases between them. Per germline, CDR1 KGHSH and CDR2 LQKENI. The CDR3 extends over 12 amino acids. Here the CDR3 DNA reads TGTGCCAGCGCCCCCTCGGGCGGCGGCTACACCTTC. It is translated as CASAPSGGGYTF.